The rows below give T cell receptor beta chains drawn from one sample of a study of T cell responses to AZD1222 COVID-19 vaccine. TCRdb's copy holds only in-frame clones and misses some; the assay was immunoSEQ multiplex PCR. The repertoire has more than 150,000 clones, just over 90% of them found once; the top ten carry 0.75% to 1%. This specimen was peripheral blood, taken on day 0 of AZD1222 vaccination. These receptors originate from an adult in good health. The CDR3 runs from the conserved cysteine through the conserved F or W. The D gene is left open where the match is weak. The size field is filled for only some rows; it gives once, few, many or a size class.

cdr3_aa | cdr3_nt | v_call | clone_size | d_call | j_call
CASSWRPRSYEQYF | TGTGCCAGCAGTTGGCGTCCACGGTCTTACGAGCAGTACTTC | TRBV28 | once | - | TRBJ2-7
CASSADSGNTIYF | TGTGCCAGCAGTGCGGACTCTGGAAACACCATATATTTT | TRBV2 | - | - | TRBJ1-3
CASSLKFPGVNTEAFF | TGTGCCAGCAGTTTAAAATTTCCAGGGGTGAACACTGAAGCTTTCTTT | TRBV28 | - | - | TRBJ1-1
CASRLTWTGSSRGYTF | TGTGCCAGCAGGTTAACGTGGACAGGGTCTAGTAGGGGCTACACCTTC | TRBV28 | few | TRBD1 | TRBJ1-2
CASSKQGSSYEQYF | TGTGCCAGTAGTAAGCAGGGGAGTTCCTACGAGCAGTACTTC | TRBV19 | - | - | TRBJ2-7
CSVALTSGGATDTQYF | TGCAGCGTTGCCCTGACTAGCGGGGGGGCCACAGATACGCAGTATTTT | TRBV29-1 | - | TRBD2 | TRBJ2-3
CASSQQGRESQHF | TGTGCCAGCAGCCAGCAGGGGCGGGAGTCCCAGCATTTT | TRBV5-5 | once | - | TRBJ1-5
CASSQGLGGATNEKLFF | TGCGCCAGCAGCCAAGGTTTAGGCGGTGCAACTAATGAAAAACTGTTTTTT | TRBV4-3 | - | - | TRBJ1-4
CASSLARGESGNTIYF | TGTGCCAGCAGCTTAGCGCGTGGGGAATCCGGAAACACCATATATTTT | TRBV7-9 | - | - | TRBJ1-3
CASSAGTSGTDTQYF | TGTGCCAGCAGCGCAGGGACTAGCGGAACAGATACGCAGTATTTT | TRBV9 | few | TRBD2 | TRBJ2-3
CASSPSSNRQGARNSPLHF | TGCGCCAGCAGCCCGTCCTCGAATCGACAGGGAGCCCGAAATTCACCCCTCCACTTT | TRBV4-3 | - | TRBD1 | TRBJ1-6
CASSFDRDGEQYF | TGTGCCAGCAGCTTTGACAGGGATGGCGAGCAGTACTTC | TRBV7-8 | - | TRBD1 | TRBJ2-7
CASRVVDNSPLHF | TGTGCCAGCAGAGTAGTCGATAATTCACCCCTCCACTTT | TRBV14 | medium-sized | - | TRBJ1-6
CAIRAIQGEHYEQYF | TGTGCCATCAGGGCCATACAGGGGGAACATTACGAGCAGTACTTC | TRBV10-3 | - | TRBD1 | TRBJ2-7
CASSVDPGLVGYEQYF | TGTGCCAGCAGCGTGGACCCGGGACTAGTCGGCTACGAGCAGTACTTC | TRBV5-4 | - | TRBD2 | TRBJ2-7
CASSTRVSGNTIYF | TGTGCCAGCAGCACCAGGGTCTCTGGAAACACCATATATTTT | TRBV13 | - | - | TRBJ1-3
CASSLASQHLSSYEQYF | TGTGCCAGCAGCTTGGCCAGTCAACATTTGAGCTCCTACGAGCAGTACTTC | TRBV5-6 | - | - | TRBJ2-7
CASSQLAGESSYEQYF | TGTGCCAGCAGCCAATTAGCGGGAGAGAGTTCCTACGAGCAGTACTTC | TRBV4-2 | - | TRBD2 | TRBJ2-7
CASSYSPRGGGEKLFF | TGTGCCAGCAGTTACTCTCCCCGAGGAGGGGGTGAAAAACTGTTTTTT | TRBV6-5 | once | - | TRBJ1-4
CASSPPGTVRAFF | TGTGCCAGCTCACCACCCGGGACAGTGAGGGCTTTCTTT | TRBV18 | - | TRBD1 | TRBJ1-1
CASSVDSNSGNTIYF | TGTGCCAGCAGCGTAGACAGTAACTCTGGAAACACCATATATTTT | TRBV9 | - | - | TRBJ1-3
CASSIARGPFQETQYF | TGTGCCAGTAGTATTGCCAGGGGACCATTCCAAGAGACCCAGTACTTC | TRBV19 | - | - | TRBJ2-5
CASSPGPAGTQYF | TGCGCCAGCAGCCCTGGCCCAGCCGGAACCCAGTACTTC | TRBV5-1 | - | - | TRBJ2-5
CASSLFVAGGDEQFF | TGTGCCAGCAGCTTATTCGTAGCGGGCGGGGATGAGCAGTTCTTC | TRBV7-2 | - | TRBD2 | TRBJ2-1
CASREAGGQPQHF | TGTGCCAGCCGGGAGGCAGGTGGTCAGCCCCAGCATTTT | TRBV6-5 | - | - | TRBJ1-5
CASSSPRQFYEQYF | TGTGCCAGCAGTTCCCCCCGACAGTTCTACGAGCAGTACTTC | TRBV28 | - | - | TRBJ2-7
CASNYGYGYTF | TGTGCCAGCAACTACGGCTATGGCTACACCTTC | TRBV6-5 | - | - | TRBJ1-2
CASRIPGAGANVLTF | TGTGCCAGCAGGATACCAGGGGCTGGGGCCAACGTCCTGACTTTC | TRBV28 | - | - | TRBJ2-6
CASSSKLAGVQDTQYF | TGTGCCAGCAGCTCGAAACTAGCGGGAGTCCAGGATACGCAGTATTTT | TRBV7-9 | - | TRBD2 | TRBJ2-3
CASSLEPETQYF | TGCGCCAGCAGCTTGGAACCAGAGACCCAGTACTTC | TRBV5-1 | - | - | TRBJ2-5
CASSYPGQGRQPQHF | TGTGCCAGCAGTTACCCGGGACAGGGACGTCAGCCCCAGCATTTT | TRBV6-2/TRBV6-3 | once | TRBD1 | TRBJ1-5
CASSYLGQGEKLFF | TGTGCCAGCAGTTACCTGGGACAGGGTGAAAAACTGTTTTTT | TRBV6-5 | - | TRBD1 | TRBJ1-4
CASSLGPPSGANVLTF | TGTGCCAGCAGTTTAGGCCCACCCTCTGGGGCCAACGTCCTGACTTTC | TRBV28 | - | - | TRBJ2-6
CASSVGQSTGELFF | TGTGCCAGCAGTGTGGGACAGTCCACCGGGGAGCTGTTTTTT | TRBV27 | - | TRBD1 | TRBJ2-2
CASSYSMTGDTGELFF | TGTGCCAGCAGTTACTCGATGACAGGGGACACCGGGGAGCTGTTTTTT | TRBV6-5 | - | TRBD1 | TRBJ2-2
CSASQGFSNQPQHF | TGCAGTGCTAGTCAGGGGTTTAGCAATCAGCCCCAGCATTTT | TRBV20-1 | few | - | TRBJ1-5
CASSPRTGRYGDEQFF | TGTGCCAGCAGCCCCCGGACAGGGCGGTATGGCGATGAGCAGTTCTTC | TRBV11-2 | - | TRBD1 | TRBJ2-1
CASSGSRFPSYEQYF | TGTGCCAGCAGTGGGTCCAGGTTCCCCTCCTACGAGCAGTACTTC | TRBV6-4 | once | - | TRBJ2-7
CASSILGTGGYGYTF | TGTGCCAGTAGTATCTTGGGGACAGGGGGCTATGGCTACACCTTC | TRBV19 | - | TRBD1 | TRBJ1-2
CASSLKIPGEQYF | TGTGCCAGCAGCCTGAAAATACCTGGTGAGCAGTACTTC | TRBV14 | - | - | TRBJ2-7
CASKPGQGVNEQYF | TGTGCCAGCAAACCGGGACAGGGGGTCAACGAGCAGTACTTC | TRBV6-6 | - | TRBD1 | TRBJ2-7
CASRPGQSNSPLHF | TGTGCCAGCAGGCCTGGACAGAGTAATTCACCCCTCCACTTT | TRBV5-5 | - | - | TRBJ1-6
CASSLPPGLGSEAFF | TGTGCCAGCAGCTTACCACCGGGACTGGGGTCTGAAGCTTTCTTT | TRBV7-9 | - | - | TRBJ1-1
CASSLHLAGPPNTGELFF | TGTGCCAGCAGCCTACACCTAGCGGGGCCCCCGAACACCGGGGAGCTGTTTTTT | TRBV7-2 | - | TRBD2 | TRBJ2-2
CASSDSLGGNEQFF | TGTGCCAGCAGTGACTCCTTGGGTGGGAATGAGCAGTTCTTC | TRBV6-4 | - | - | TRBJ2-1
CASSPQGQGEYF | TGTGCCAGCTCACCACAAGGACAGGGGGAGTACTTC | TRBV18 | few | TRBD1 | TRBJ2-7
CASSPSSAGRLYNEQFF | TGCGCCAGCAGCCCCTCGAGCGCGGGGAGATTATACAATGAGCAGTTCTTC | TRBV5-1 | - | - | TRBJ2-1
CASTQGTYNEQFF | TGTGCCAGCACCCAGGGGACCTACAATGAGCAGTTCTTC | TRBV9 | - | - | TRBJ2-1
CASSPLSSGGAWTGELFF | TGTGCCAGCAGCCCACTTTCTAGCGGGGGGGCCTGGACCGGGGAGCTGTTTTTT | TRBV7-6 | - | TRBD2 | TRBJ2-2
CASSQDQREQFF | TGTGCCAGCAGCCAAGATCAGCGAGAGCAGTTCTTC | TRBV3-1/TRBV3-2 | - | - | TRBJ2-1
CASKYGRAEDTQYF | TGCGCCAGCAAGTACGGGAGGGCCGAAGATACGCAGTATTTT | TRBV5-1 | - | TRBD2 | TRBJ2-3
CASSLAARGTGQPQHF | TGTGCCAGCAGCTTAGCGGCCAGGGGTACGGGCCAGCCCCAGCATTTT | TRBV7-9 | - | - | TRBJ1-5
CASSVGSGGLYEQYF | TGTGCCAGCAGCGTAGGAAGCGGGGGTCTCTACGAGCAGTACTTC | TRBV9 | - | TRBD2 | TRBJ2-7
CASSAQGFGANVLTF | TGTGCCAGTAGTGCCCAGGGATTTGGGGCCAACGTCCTGACTTTC | TRBV19 | - | - | TRBJ2-6
CASSPQGYQPQHF | TGTGCCAGCAGTCCACAGGGTTATCAGCCCCAGCATTTT | TRBV6-5 | - | - | TRBJ1-5
CATSERQGNQETQYF | TGTGCCACCAGCGAGCGGCAGGGCAACCAAGAGACCCAGTACTTC | TRBV24-1 | - | - | TRBJ2-5